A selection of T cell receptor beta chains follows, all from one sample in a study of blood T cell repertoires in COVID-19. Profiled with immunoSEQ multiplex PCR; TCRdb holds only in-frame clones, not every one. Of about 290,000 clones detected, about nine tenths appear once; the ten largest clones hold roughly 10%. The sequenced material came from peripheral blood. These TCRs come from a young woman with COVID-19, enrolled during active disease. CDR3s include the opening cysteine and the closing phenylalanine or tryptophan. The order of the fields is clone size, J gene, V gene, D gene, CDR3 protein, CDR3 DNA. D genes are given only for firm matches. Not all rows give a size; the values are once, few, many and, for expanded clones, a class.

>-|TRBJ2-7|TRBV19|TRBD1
CASSSGTGGYEQYF
TGTGCCAGTAGCTCCGGGACAGGGGGTTACGAGCAGTACTTC
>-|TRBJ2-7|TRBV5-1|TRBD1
CASSAGQGDLREQYF
TGCGCCAGCAGCGCGGGACAGGGTGATCTCCGGGAGCAGTACTTC
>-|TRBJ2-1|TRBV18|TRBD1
CASSLWTGTARNEQFF
TGTGCCAGCTCACTATGGACAGGGACGGCACGCAATGAGCAGTTCTTC
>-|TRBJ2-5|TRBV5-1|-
CASSLAEVYGEGETQYF
TGCGCCAGCAGCTTGGCCGAGGTTTACGGGGAAGGTGAGACCCAGTACTTC
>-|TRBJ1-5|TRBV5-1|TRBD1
CASSRDRNQPQHF
TGCGCCAGCAGCCGGGACAGAAATCAGCCCCAGCATTTT
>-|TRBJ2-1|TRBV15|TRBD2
CATSRQTSGWTNEQFF
TGTGCCACCAGCAGACAAACTAGCGGGTGGACTAATGAGCAGTTCTTC
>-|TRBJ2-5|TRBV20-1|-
CSVPGKTQYF
TGCAGTGTTCCGGGGAAGACCCAGTACTTC
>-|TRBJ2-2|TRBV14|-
CASSRQGYGELFF
TGTGCCAGCAGCCGGCAGGGGTACGGGGAGCTGTTTTTT
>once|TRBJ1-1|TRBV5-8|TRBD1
CASSYRTGKNGAFF
TGTGCCAGCAGCTACCGGACAGGGAAGAATGGAGCTTTCTTT
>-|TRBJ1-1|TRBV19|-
CATTRGTEAFF
TGTGCCACGACGAGGGGGACTGAAGCTTTCTTT
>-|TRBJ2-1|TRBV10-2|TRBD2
CASSESRLAGVKFF
TGCGCCAGCAGTGAGTCGAGACTAGCGGGGGTGAAGTTCTTC
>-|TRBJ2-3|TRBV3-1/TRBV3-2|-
CASSPMTDTQYF
TGTGCCAGCAGCCCAATGACAGATACGCAGTATTTT
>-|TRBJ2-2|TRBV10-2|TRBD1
CATSTGWNTGELFF
TGCGCCACCTCGACAGGGTGGAACACCGGGGAGCTGTTTTTT
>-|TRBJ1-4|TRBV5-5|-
CASSYRLSTVDNEKLFF
TGTGCCAGCAGCTACCGGCTATCGACAGTGGATAATGAAAAACTGTTTTTT
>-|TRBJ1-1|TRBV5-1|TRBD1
CASSLEDRIAFF
TGCGCCAGCAGCTTGGAGGACAGGATAGCTTTCTTT
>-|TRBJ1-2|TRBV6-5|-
CASSKRAGYGYTF
TGTGCCAGCAGTAAAAGGGCGGGCTATGGCTACACCTTC
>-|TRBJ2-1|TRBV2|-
CARSFFPYNEQFF
TGTGCCCGTAGCTTCTTTCCCTACAATGAGCAGTTCTTC
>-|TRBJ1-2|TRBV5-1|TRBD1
CASSTGQVVYGYTF
TGCGCCAGCAGCACAGGACAGGTTGTCTATGGCTACACCTTC
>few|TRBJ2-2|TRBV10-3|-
CAIRWGHTGELFF
TGTGCCATCCGGTGGGGCCACACCGGGGAGCTGTTTTTT
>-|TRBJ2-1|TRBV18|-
CASSPRQKYNEQFF
TGTGCCAGCTCACCAAGACAGAAATACAATGAGCAGTTCTTC
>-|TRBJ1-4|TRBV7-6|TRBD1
CASSSDDRGEKLFF
TGTGCCAGCAGCTCGGATGACAGGGGTGAAAAACTGTTTTTT
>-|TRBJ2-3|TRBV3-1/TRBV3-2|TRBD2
CASSQKSGGAGDTQYF
TGTGCCAGCAGCCAGAAAAGCGGGGGGGCCGGTGATACGCAGTATTTT
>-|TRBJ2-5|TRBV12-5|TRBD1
CASGQSGGETQYF
TGTGCTAGTGGCCAATCAGGGGGAGAGACCCAGTACTTC
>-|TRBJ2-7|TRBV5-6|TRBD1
CASHTGDYYEQYF
TGTGCCAGCCACACAGGGGATTACTACGAGCAGTACTTC
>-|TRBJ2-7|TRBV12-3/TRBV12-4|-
CASSATVEQYF
TGTGCCAGCAGTGCAACAGTAGAGCAGTACTTC
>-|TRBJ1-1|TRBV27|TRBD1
CASRRRTGQGQKAFF
TGTGCCAGCAGGAGACGAACGGGACAGGGGCAAAAAGCTTTCTTT
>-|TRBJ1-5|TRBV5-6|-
CASSLRSPEAPQHF
TGTGCCAGCAGCTTAAGGTCACCCGAGGCACCCCAGCATTTT
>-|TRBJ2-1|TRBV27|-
CASSGEQALYHNEQFF
TGTGCCAGCAGTGGGGAACAGGCTCTATACCACAATGAGCAGTTCTTC
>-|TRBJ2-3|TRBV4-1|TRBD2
CASQSLGSGGFYTQYF
TGCGCCAGCCAGTCCCTCGGAAGCGGGGGATTTTATACGCAGTATTTT
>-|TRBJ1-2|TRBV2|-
CASSVNRVVDGYTF
TGTGCCAGCAGTGTAAACAGGGTCGTGGATGGCTACACCTTC
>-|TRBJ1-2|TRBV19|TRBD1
CATEDRVVGNYGYTF
TGTGCCACCGAGGACAGGGTCGTGGGAAACTATGGCTACACCTTC
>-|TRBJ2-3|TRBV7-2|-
CASSLHASPSTDTQYF
TGTGCCAGCAGCTTACATGCTAGCCCTAGCACAGATACGCAGTATTTT
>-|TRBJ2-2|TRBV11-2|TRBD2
CASSLAGGPLVTGELFF
TGTGCCAGCAGCTTAGCGGGGGGGCCCCTTGTCACCGGGGAGCTGTTTTTT
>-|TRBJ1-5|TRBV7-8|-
CASSLLGRVVPQPQHF
TGTGCCAGCAGCCTCCTGGGGAGGGTGGTCCCGCAGCCCCAGCATTTT
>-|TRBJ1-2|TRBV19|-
CASRRLGYGYTF
TGTGCCAGTAGAAGGCTCGGGTATGGCTACACCTTC
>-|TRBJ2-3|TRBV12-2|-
CASRFLGRRWGTDTQYF
TGTGCAAGTCGCTTTCTCGGTAGGCGGTGGGGCACAGATACGCAGTATTTT
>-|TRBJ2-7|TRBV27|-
CASSLGGEQYF
TGTGCCAGCAGTCTAGGAGGGGAGCAGTACTTC